The sequence of this TCR beta chain was determined in a study of CD8 T cells in Susac syndrome. Reverse transcription of roughly 0.45 to 1 ug RNA was performed with random hexamers. TCR beta CDR3 was amplified by immunoSEQ covering 54 Vbeta and 13 Jbeta. A single record per CDR3 protein comes from TCRdb applying MiXCR to the immunoSEQ multiplex PCR reads. The table has 150,000 to 250,000 distinct CDR3 sequences, about 95% seen once; the top ten hold 0.093%. TCR beta from blood CD8+ and CD4+ T cells was sequenced. Included as multiple sclerosis controls were treatment-naive patients who had stable or active relapsing-remitting disease. Negative isolation was used for CD8+ and CD4+ T cells, and FACS enrichment was applied to TEMRA cells. Sequencing used CD4+ T cells from PBMCs. This clonotype was obtained from a human donor with multiple sclerosis.

CDR3 amino acids: CASMPGRNTEAFF. The CDR3 nucleotides read TGTGCCAGCATGCCAGGTCGGAACACTGAAGCTTTCTTT. The chain is built from TRBV7-3 and TRBJ1-1, with D hard to call. The CDR3 sequence is 13 residues long. V lost 7 bases to trimming and J lost 1 base, with 10 bases between them. CDR1 and CDR2 from the germline V gene are SGHTA and FQGTGA.